This T cell receptor beta chain is drawn from a study of vaccination and CD4 T cells after COVID-19. Points on this clonotype: Antigen unknown.

Oncomine TCR Beta short-read sequencing was applied to DNA from cultured CD4+ T cells. One entry per CDR3 protein results from TCRdb running MiXCR on the PCR reads. The sample has about 20,000 distinct CDR3 sequences, around 45% seen once. Trimming removed 5 bases at V and 6 bases at J, with 20 bases between. The CDR3 is made up of 16 amino acids. CDR1 LNHDA and CDR2 SQIVND come from the germline V gene (reference sequence). Treatment of the sample: 10-day PBMC culture with coronavirus spike peptide pools or control peptides (ViraFEST assay). The rearrangement joins TRBV19 to TRBJ1-5; D is possibly TRBD1 (6 bases). This sequence originates from a human donor who had recovered from COVID-19. The sample was CD4+ T cells from blood, cultured in vitro, taken after SARS-CoV-2 vaccination. The CDR3 region is CASSGIQGNLGQPQHF. CDR3 bases: TGTGCCAGTAGTGGTATACAGGGTAATCTAGGTCAGCCCCAGCATTTT.